This entry lists 8 T cell receptor beta chains sequenced from one sample in a study of blood T cell repertoires in COVID-19. Here immunoSEQ multiplex PCR was the method, and the copy in TCRdb shows in-frame clones only, minus some. This table holds about 300,000 clones, around 86% found once. Sequences were obtained from peripheral blood. All receptors come from a man in his 70s with acute or convalescent COVID-19.

This chain uses TRBV25-1 with TRBJ1-3; D may be TRBD1 (5 bases). V lost 7 bases to trimming and J lost 4 bases, with 17 bases between them. This CDR3 region has 15 residues. CDR1 is MGHDK and CDR2 is SYGVNS in the germline V gene. In DNA form, the CDR3 reads TGTGCCAGCACTAGAACAGGAAGAGCCGGAAACACCATATATTTT. Translation: CASTRTGRAGNTIYF.

The V gene is TRBV4-2, the J gene TRBJ2-3, with 13 bases aligning to TRBD2. Germline assignment: CDR1 LGHNA and CDR2 YNFKEQ. The CDR3 is 18 residues long. Trimming at V came to 1 base and at J to 2 bases, leaving 6 bases not matched to a gene. The CDR3 coding sequence is TGTGCCAGCAGCCAAGTGGGGACTAGCGGGGACTCCACAGATACGCAGTATTTT. Translating gives CASSQVGTSGDSTDTQYF.

The chain joins TRBV28 to TRBJ2-3, with 8 nucleotides matching TRBD2. The CDR3 spans 15 residues. The junction had 4 bases not matched to a gene; V was cut back by 5 bases and J by 0 bases. From germline, CDR1 is MDHEN and CDR2 SYDVKM. The CDR3 sequence is CASSPSSGSTDTQYF. The CDR3 coding sequence is TGTGCCAGCAGTCCGTCTAGCGGGAGCACAGATACGCAGTATTTT.

The rearrangement uses TRBV5-4 and TRBJ2-1; a possible D gene is TRBD2 (7 bases). The CDR3 consists of 16 residues. Trimming cost V 4 bases and J 5 bases, with 19 bases left between them. Germline loops: CDR1 SGHNT, CDR2 YYREEE (reference sequence). The CDR3 DNA reads TGTGCCAGCAGCCCCCCTCGGGGGGCACCAAACAATGAGCAGTTCTTC. Translation: CASSPPRGAPNNEQFF.

The chain is built from TRBV4-2 and TRBJ1-6; 7 bases agree with TRBD1. CDR3 length equals 15 residues. Germline lookup yields CDR1 LGHNA and CDR2 YNFKEQ. V lost 0 bases to trimming and J lost 8 bases; unmatched junction nucleotides: 4. As DNA, the CDR3 is TGTGCCAGCAGCCAAGATGAAGGGGGCCATTCACCCCTCCACTTT. As protein: CASSQDEGGHSPLHF.

In this sample, this clone turned up many times. In DNA form, the CDR3 reads TGTGCCAGCAGTGACACAGGGGGCCAAGAGACCCAGTACTTC. It translates to CASSDTGGQETQYF. The chain couples TRBV6-1 to TRBJ2-5; 8 nucleotides agree with TRBD1. The CDR3 runs to 14 residues. Germline CDR1 and CDR2: MNHNS and SASEGT. Trimming took 3 bases from V and 1 from J; bases not matched to a gene: 1.

This chain connects TRBV2 to TRBJ2-7; 7 positions match TRBD2. Germline V CDR1 and CDR2: SNHLY, FYNNEI. This CDR3 is 14 amino acids long. The V gene end was trimmed by 1 base and the J gene end by 4 bases; junction bases not matched to a gene: 4. CDR3 amino acids: CASSEGGRGYEQYF. Here the CDR3 DNA reads TGTGCCAGCAGTGAAGGCGGGAGAGGTTACGAGCAGTACTTC.

The rearrangement links TRBV11-3 to TRBJ2-1, with 9 nucleotides matching TRBD1. The ends lost 5 bases at V and 7 bases at J; junction bases unmatched: 6. Germline values: CDR1 SGHNT, CDR2 YENEEA. The CDR3 runs to 14 residues. DNA of the CDR3: TGTGCCAGCAGCCAAGACAGGGGGATTAATGAGCAGTTCTTC. It specifies CASSQDRGINEQFF.